This T cell receptor beta chain is drawn from a study of multiple sclerosis patients with progressive multifocal leukoencephalopathy. Study observations and caveats: PML-onset expanded TRB clones were detectable before and during natalizumab therapy. Most PML patients had lower entropy, suggesting less diverse TRB repertoires. Whether JC virus or general immunocompromise explains the findings remained unclear.

As to this clone: What it binds is unknown.

Time point described: 6 to 7 months of natalizumab therapy. V was trimmed by 3 bases and J by 4 bases, leaving 9 bases between them. Germline assignment: CDR1 WSHSY and CDR2 SAAADI. This CDR3 is built from 13 residues. The assay was immunoSEQ multiplex PCR, and TCRdb's table has in-frame clones only and misses some. Of some 30,000 clones listed, 89% are singletons. The receptor's source is a human donor with multiple sclerosis. This sequence joins TRBV10-2 and TRBJ1-2; TRBD1 might be the D (5 bases). The sample consisted of PBMCs, taken from a patient treated with natalizumab. As DNA, the CDR3 is TGCGCCAGCAGTGAACGGGACCTCTATGGCTACACCTTC. This translates into CASSERDLYGYTF.